Shown below are 30 T cell receptor beta chains from a single sample sequenced in a study of human T cells and chemical hapten exposure. Specified time point: patch test 1, 2 weeks after DPC sensitization. Treatment here: therapeutic diphenylcyclopropenone sensitization with weekly scalp DPC. MiXCR, applied by TCRdb to the RACE reads, yields one record per CDR3 protein. The sample yields under 200,000 distinct CDR3 sequences, roughly 15% seen once. Source: whole blood, taken in connection with sensitization to the hapten diphenylcyclopropenone (DPC). The receptors come from a woman aged 25 to 39 with alopecia areata. Some clones in this sample may be carry-over from other donors' samples.

The DNA of the CDR3 is TGTGCCAGCAGCGTAGGCGCAGGGGCCTCCTACGAGCAGTACTTC. It is translated as CASSVGAGASYEQYF. This chain uses TRBV9 with TRBJ2-7; weak D call: TRBD1 (6 bases). This CDR3 is built from 15 residues. CDR1 is SGDLS and CDR2 is YYNGEE in the germline V gene. Trimming pared 0 bases from V and 0 bases from J, leaving 10 bases between.

At least ten counts were recorded for this clonotype. This chain connects TRBV7-9 to TRBJ2-5; D unclear. V lost 5 bases to trimming and J lost 5 bases, with 12 bases between them. This CDR3 region has 13 residues. Looked up from germline, CDR1 is SEHNR and CDR2 is FQNEAQ (reference sequence). CDR3 residues: CASSPHIMETQYF. DNA for the CDR3: TGTGCCAGCAGCCCTCACATTATGGAGACCCAGTACTTC.

There are many counts of this clonotype. In DNA form, the CDR3 reads TGCAGTGCCCACGGACAGACTAGCTCCTACGAGCAGTACTTC. Translating it yields CSAHGQTSSYEQYF. The V and J genes are TRBV20-1 and TRBJ2-7; TRBD1 or TRBD2 may be the D gene (6 bases each). Germline values: CDR1 DFQATT, CDR2 SNEGSKA (reference sequence). V dropped 6 bases and J dropped 0 bases, with 15 bases sitting between them. The CDR3 has 14 residues.

The V call is TRBV28, the J call TRBJ1-2; TRBD1 is a possible D gene (5 bases). The CDR3 contains 14 residues. Germline CDR1 and CDR2: MDHEN and SYDVKM. V shed 3 bases and J shed 4 bases, with 12 bases lying between them. The CDR3 region is CASSFSGTVYGYTF. CDR3 nucleotide sequence: TGTGCCAGCAGTTTTTCCGGGACGGTCTATGGCTACACCTTC.

V gene TRBV5-6 combines with J gene TRBJ2-3; perhaps TRBD2 as D (6 bases). The CDR3 consists of 13 residues. The V and J ends lost 5 bases and 4 bases respectively, with 11 bases between them. Germline V lookup: CDR1 SGHDT, CDR2 YYEEEE. As DNA, the CDR3 is TGTGCCAGCAGATCGTCGGGGGCAGATACGCAGTATTTT. Its protein is CASRSSGADTQYF. Variable domain in full (rest from reference TRBV5-6 and TRBJ2-3): DAGVTQSPTHLIKTRGQQVTLRCSPKSGHDTVSWYQQALGQGPQFIFQYYEEEERQRGNFPDRFSGHQFPNYSSELNVNALLLGDSALYLCASRSSGADTQYFGPGTRLTVL.

This clonotype was counted only a few times. The V call is TRBV29-1, the J call TRBJ2-7; 9 nucleotides agree with TRBD1. Germline V lookup: CDR1 SQVTM, CDR2 ANQGSEA. J lost 5 bases, V lost 4 bases, and 6 bases had no gene match. CDR3 length equals 13 residues. CDR3 sequence (DNA): TGCAGCGTTGGGACAGGGGCATTCGACGAGCAGTACTTC. Protein product: CSVGTGAFDEQYF.

The chain uses TRBV7-2 and TRBJ2-5; TRBD1 might be the D (5 bases). The CDR3 covers 14 residues. Per germline, CDR1 SGHTA and CDR2 FQGNSA. The ends were cut back, 6 bases at V and 2 bases at J, with 13 bases in the middle. CDR3 protein: CASRPSDTQETQYF. CDR3 bases: TGTGCCAGCAGACCCTCGGACACTCAAGAGACCCAGTACTTC.

The genes are TRBV29-1 and TRBJ2-3, with 9 bases lining up with TRBD2. Germline CDR1 SQVTM, CDR2 ANQGSEA. The CDR3 covers 13 residues. V lost 5 bases to trimming and J lost 6 bases; unmatched junction nucleotides: 6. The CDR3 loop reads CSVIAGVQDTQYF. The DNA for the CDR3 is TGCAGCGTTATAGCGGGGGTCCAGGATACGCAGTATTTT.

This clonotype was seen more than once but under ten times. This chain connects TRBV11-3 to TRBJ1-2; TRBD1 aligns across 7 bases. This CDR3 is built from 16 residues. Losses at the gene ends were 3 bases for V and 3 bases for J; bases not matched to a gene: 10. Germline V gene lookup returns CDR1 SGHNT and CDR2 YENEEA. The CDR3 nucleotides are TGTGCCAGCAGCTTCGTCACACAGGGGACATACTATGGCTACACCTTC. This translates into CASSFVTQGTYYGYTF.

This clonotype has just one count. The gene calls are TRBV5-1 and TRBJ2-1; 9 bases match TRBD2. V lost 0 bases to trimming and J lost 5 bases; unmatched junction nucleotides: 3. Looked up from germline, CDR1 is SGHRS and CDR2 is YFSETQ. This CDR3 spans 15 amino acids. This chain's CDR3 is CASSLGLAGNNEQFF. In nucleotides, the CDR3 is TGCGCCAGCAGCTTGGGTCTAGCGGGAAACAATGAGCAGTTCTTC.

The V and J genes are TRBV7-8 and TRBJ1-1; unclear D gene. Germline V gene sequence: CDR1 SGHVS, CDR2 FQNEAQ. This CDR3 comprises 14 residues. Trimming removed 2 bases from V and 1 base from J, with 8 bases in between. CDR3 DNA: TGTGCCAGCAGCTTATTCAACAGGAACACTGAAGCTTTCTTT. Amino acids: CASSLFNRNTEAFF.

This clonotype has just a few counts. The chain combines TRBV25-1 with TRBJ1-1; D is perhaps TRBD1 (6 bases). The germline gives CDR1 MGHDK, CDR2 SYGVNS. Trimming pared 6 bases from V and 8 bases from J, leaving 19 bases between. CDR3 length equals 14 residues. The CDR3 spells CASRDSSMGTEAFF. CDR3 DNA sequence: TGTGCCAGCAGAGACAGCAGTATGGGGACAGAAGCTTTCTTT.

This clonotype was seen many times. This rearrangement joins TRBV24-1 to TRBJ1-1; D uncertain. Germline V CDR1 and CDR2: KGHDR, SFDVKD. The V gene lost 2 bases and the J gene lost 0 bases, with 6 bases spanning the gap. CDR3 length: 14 residues. The CDR3 DNA reads TGTGCCACCAGTGATTCAACAGTGAACACTGAAGCTTTCTTT. Amino acid sequence: CATSDSTVNTEAFF.

Only a few counts were recorded for this clonotype. The chain combines TRBV6-5 with TRBJ2-1, with 7 bases aligning to TRBD2. The germline V gene has CDR1 MNHEY and CDR2 SVGAGI. This CDR3 is built from 16 residues. J was trimmed by 6 bases and V by 2 bases; bases with no gene match: 10. Here the CDR3 reads CASSYTGTWGGNEQFF. CDR3 DNA sequence: TGTGCCAGCAGTTACACCGGGACCTGGGGGGGCAATGAGCAGTTCTTC.

This clonotype has more than one count but fewer than ten. The chain links TRBV6-6 to TRBJ1-1, with 7 nucleotides matching TRBD1. The germline CDR1 and CDR2 sequences are MNHNY and SVGAGI (reference sequence). The CDR3 totals 15 residues. Trimming at V came to 2 bases and at J to 1 base, leaving 4 bases not matched to a gene. The CDR3 nucleotides are TGTGCCAGCAGTTACACGTCAGGGGGGAACACTGAAGCTTTCTTT. Its translation is CASSYTSGGNTEAFF.

This clonotype has more than one count but fewer than ten. The CDR3 reads CASSHPDRARNQPQHF. The CDR3 DNA is TGCGCCAGCAGCCACCCTGACAGGGCCCGCAATCAGCCCCAGCATTTT. The chain links TRBV4-1 to TRBJ1-5; 7 positions match TRBD1. V lost 3 bases and J lost 2; bases outside the gene matches: 7. Germline-derived CDR1 and CDR2 are MGHRA and YSYEKL. The CDR3 is 16 amino acids.

This clonotype was counted only a few times. V is TRBV18 and J is TRBJ1-3; D remains unclear. Trimming left V 0 bases short and J 0 bases short, with 15 bases between. The CDR3 totals 18 residues. Germline V gene data show CDR1 as KGHSH and CDR2 as LQKENI. The CDR3 DNA reads as TGTGCCAGCTCACCACCAGGCCAGAGGGATAGCTCTGGAAACACCATATATTTT. Its protein is CASSPPGQRDSSGNTIYF.

This clonotype was counted at least ten times. The chain employs TRBV12-3 or TRBV12-4 and TRBJ2-2; TRBD1 or TRBD2 may be the D gene (5 bases each). The CDR3 totals 15 residues. V shed 7 bases and J shed 5 bases, with 17 bases lying between them. The CDR3 protein is CASTQPSWGTGELFF. As DNA, the CDR3 is TGTGCCAGCACCCAGCCAAGTTGGGGGACCGGGGAGCTGTTTTTT.

The chain joins TRBV5-4 to TRBJ2-4, with D maybe TRBD1 (5 bases). Germline CDR1 SGHNT, CDR2 YYREEE (reference sequence). The CDR3 extends over 15 amino acids. Trimming cost V 0 bases and J 1 base, with 8 bases left between them. The CDR3 DNA is TGTGCCAGCAGCTTGGAGCCAGGGGCCAAAAACATTCAGTACTTC. Translating gives CASSLEPGAKNIQYF.

This clonotype was counted many times. The chain links TRBV7-9 to TRBJ2-7, with D possibly being TRBD1 (5 bases). The CDR3 runs 15 residues. V was pared by 1 base and J by 1 base, with 11 bases between. Germline CDR1 SEHNR, CDR2 FQNEAQ (reference sequence). The CDR3 DNA is TGTGCCAGCAGCTTAGGCAGGGTTAGGTCCTACGAGCAGTACTTC. Encoded protein: CASSLGRVRSYEQYF.

V usage is TRBV9 and J usage is TRBJ1-4, with D possibly TRBD1 on 5 matching bases. This CDR3 comprises 17 residues. V was trimmed by 0 bases and J by 4 bases, leaving 16 bases between them. CDR1 is SGDLS and CDR2 is YYNGEE in the germline V gene. The CDR3 sequence: CASSVAPRQTSNEKLFF. CDR3 coding DNA: TGTGCCAGCAGCGTAGCACCTAGACAGACGAGTAATGAAAAACTGTTTTTT.

This clonotype was observed a few times. This rearrangement joins TRBV13 to TRBJ1-6; D is unclear. CDR3 length: 15 amino acids. The V end was cut by 3 bases, the J end by 7 bases, with 13 bases between. Germline V gene data show CDR1 as PRHDT and CDR2 as FYEKMQ (reference sequence). The CDR3 DNA follows: TGTGCCAGCAGCTTCCTCGCAGCTTTAAATTCACCCCTCCACTTT. Protein: CASSFLAALNSPLHF.

The chain carries TRBV3-1 and TRBJ1-5, with D uncertain. The CDR3 loop spans 15 amino acids. V lost 4 bases and J 0 bases, leaving 10 bases between the germline ends. Germline CDR1 is LGHDT and CDR2 is YNNKEL (reference sequence). The CDR3 here is CASSPTHNSNQPQHF. In DNA form, the CDR3 reads TGTGCCAGCAGCCCGACACACAATAGCAATCAGCCCCAGCATTTT.

This clonotype has a handful of counts. The genes are TRBV7-8 and TRBJ2-7, with D maybe TRBD2 (5 bases). CDR3 size: 16 residues. Germline V gene data show CDR1 as SGHVS and CDR2 as FQNEAQ. The V and J ends lost 0 bases and 3 bases respectively, with 15 bases between them. CDR3 DNA sequence: TGTGCCAGCAGCTTAGCGCTCCGGGGTGAAAACTACGAGCAGTACTTC. This gives the protein CASSLALRGENYEQYF.

The rearrangement joins TRBV12-3 or TRBV12-4 to TRBJ2-1, with 7 bases identical to TRBD2. CDR3 length equals 12 residues. After removal of 2 bases from V and 10 bases from J, the junction contained 2 bases not matched to a gene. In DNA, the CDR3 is TGTGCCAGCAGTTTATGGGGAGGGGAGCAGTTCTTC. This encodes CASSLWGGEQFF.

This clonotype has a count of ten or more. This rearrangement joins TRBV14 to TRBJ1-2; 11 positions match TRBD1. V lost 4 bases and J lost 8; bases outside the gene matches: 12. The germline V gene has CDR1 SGHDN and CDR2 FVKESK. This CDR3 comprises 16 residues. CDR3 DNA sequence: TGTGCCAGCAGCCCGCAGGGACAGGGGGTCGGTCGGGGCTACACCTTC. Its protein product is CASSPQGQGVGRGYTF. The whole variable domain, remainder taken from reference TRBV14 and TRBJ1-2, is EAGVTQFPSHSVIEKGQTVTLRCDPISGHDNLYWYRRVMGKEIKFLLHFVKESKQDESGMPNNRFLAERTGGTYSTLKVQPAELEDSGVYFCASSPQGQGVGRGYTFGSGTRLTVV.

This clonotype occurred a few times. The rearrangement joins TRBV6-5 to TRBJ2-2; 9 nucleotides agree with TRBD1. The CDR3 totals 16 residues. Germline V CDR1 and CDR2: MNHEY, SVGAGI. The J segment lost 6 bases and the V segment lost 5 bases, leaving 10 bases of the junction unmatched. CDR3 DNA: TGTGCCAGCAGTACATGGGACAGGGTGACGGCCGGGGAGCTGTTTTTT. This codes for CASSTWDRVTAGELFF.

This clonotype was observed a few times. The rearrangement joins TRBV2 to TRBJ1-1, with TRBD1 identical over 9 bases. Trimming at V came to 4 bases and at J to 8 bases, leaving 8 bases not matched to a gene. CDR3 length: 14 amino acids. Per germline, CDR1 SNHLY and CDR2 FYNNEI. As DNA, the CDR3 is TGTGCCAGCAGTGCCCAACAGGGGGCTAGGGAAGCTTTCTTT. It translates to CASSAQQGAREAFF. Full variable domain (missing parts from reference TRBV2 and TRBJ1-1): EPEVTQTPSHQVTQMGQEVILRCVPISNHLYFYWYRQILGQKVEFLVSFYNNEISEKSEIFDDQFSVERPDGSNFTLKIRSTKLEDSAMYFCASSAQQGAREAFFGQGTRLTVV.

V is TRBV2 and J is TRBJ1-2, with D possibly being TRBD1 (5 bases). This CDR3 is built from 14 residues. V gave up 4 bases and J gave up 4 bases, with 13 bases separating them. Germline CDR1 reads SNHLY; CDR2 reads FYNNEI. Written as DNA, the CDR3 is TGTGCCAGCAGTGCTCGCCAGGGATCCTATGGCTACACCTTC. It encodes CASSARQGSYGYTF.

This clonotype was picked up a small number of times. The chain combines TRBV2 with TRBJ1-2, with 8 bases aligning to TRBD1. This CDR3 spans 15 amino acids. Per the germline V gene, CDR1 is SNHLY and CDR2 is FYNNEI. After removal of 11 bases from V and 6 bases from J, the junction contained 17 bases not matched to a gene. The DNA for the CDR3 is TGTGCCGGGAGAAAGGTGGACAGGGAAATTAATGGCTACACCTTC. Protein: CAGRKVDREINGYTF.